This T cell receptor (beta chain) was documented in a study of T cell responses to AZD1222 COVID-19 vaccine. Overall study results and limits: CD4 TCRs associated with vaccination spanned spike, dominating at 160-218 and 743-854. Spike-specific TCR breadth rose after two AZD1222 doses, and depth rose as well. Samples come after the peak T cell response, not at day 14.

The table came from immunoSEQ multiplex PCR; TCRdb's copy has only in-frame clones and leaves some out. This sample has around 180,000 clones, with 85% to 95% found just once. Germline values: CDR1 LGHDT, CDR2 YNNKEL (reference sequence). The CDR3 is 12 residues long. V was trimmed by 3 bases and J by 7 bases, leaving 9 bases between them. With respect to this clone: The antigen remains undetermined.

The TCR comes from an adult in good health. Here the sequenced sample was peripheral blood, taken on day 0 of AZD1222 vaccination. V and J are TRBV3-1 (or the pseudogene TRBV3-2) and TRBJ1-1; D may be TRBD1 (5 bases). CDR3 loop: CASSQPGNEAFF. In DNA, the CDR3 is TGTGCCAGCAGCCAGCCAGGGAATGAAGCTTTCTTT.